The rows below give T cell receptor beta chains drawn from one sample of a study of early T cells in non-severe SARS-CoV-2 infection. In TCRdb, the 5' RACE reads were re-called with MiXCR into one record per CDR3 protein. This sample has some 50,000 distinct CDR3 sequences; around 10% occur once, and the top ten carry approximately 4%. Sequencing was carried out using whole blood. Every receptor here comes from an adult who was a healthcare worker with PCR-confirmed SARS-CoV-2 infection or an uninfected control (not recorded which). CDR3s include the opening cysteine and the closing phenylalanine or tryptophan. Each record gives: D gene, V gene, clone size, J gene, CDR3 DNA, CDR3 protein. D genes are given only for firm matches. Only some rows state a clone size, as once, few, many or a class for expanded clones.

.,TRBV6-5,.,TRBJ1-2,TGTGCCGGCAACCTCGACAGACACTATGGCTACACCTTC,CAGNLDRHYGYTF
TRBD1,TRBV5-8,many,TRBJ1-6,TGTGCCAGCAGCTTTACTGACAGGGGGAATTCACCCCTCCACTTT,CASSFTDRGNSPLHF
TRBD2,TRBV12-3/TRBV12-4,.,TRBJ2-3,TGTGCCAGCCTACAGCGTGCTAGCGGGGGGGCGGGAACAGATACGCAGTATTTT,CASLQRASGGAGTDTQYF
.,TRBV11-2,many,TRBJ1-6,TGTGCCAGCAGCCCAACTAGCTCCTATAATTCACCCCTCCACTTT,CASSPTSSYNSPLHF
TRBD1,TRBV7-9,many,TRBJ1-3,TGTGCCAGCAGCTCCCGGGACAGGCCTGGAGGGGACACCATATATTTT,CASSSRDRPGGDTIYF
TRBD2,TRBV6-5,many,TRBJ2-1,TGTGCCAGCAGTTACTCCCCCCCTAGCGGGATTTACAATGAGCAGTTCTTC,CASSYSPPSGIYNEQFF
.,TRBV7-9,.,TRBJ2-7,TGTGCCAGCAGCTCCCCGTTTGGAACCTACGAGCAGTACTTC,CASSSPFGTYEQYF
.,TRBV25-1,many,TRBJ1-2,TGTGCCAGCAGTTGGGCTAACTATGGCTACACCTTC,CASSWANYGYTF
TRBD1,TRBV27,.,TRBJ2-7,TGTGCCAGCAGCTTCGACAGGGGTCACGAGCAGTACTTC,CASSFDRGHEQYF
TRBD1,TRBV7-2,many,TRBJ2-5,TGTGCCAGCAGCATACTAGGGGGCCGGGAGACCCAGTACTTC,CASSILGGRETQYF
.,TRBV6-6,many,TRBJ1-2,TGTGCCAGCAGTTACGGACCCAACTATGGCTACACCTTC,CASSYGPNYGYTF
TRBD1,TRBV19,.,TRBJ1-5,TGTGCCAGTAGTCCACGGACAGGGCAAGGGACTCGGCCCCAGCATTTT,CASSPRTGQGTRPQHF
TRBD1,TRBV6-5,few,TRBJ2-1,TGTGCCAGCAGCCCACATTCGCCGGGACAGGGGGTCGGTGAGCAGTTCTTC,CASSPHSPGQGVGEQFF
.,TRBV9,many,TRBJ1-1,TGTGCCAGCGGATGGGGGTCGGACACTGAAGCTTTCTTT,CASGWGSDTEAFF